The entry that follows covers one T cell receptor (beta chain) sequence. The sample belongs to a study of blood T cell repertoires in COVID-19. What the recovered Cohort 3 donors had was two negative PCRs, clearance, or symptom resolution. This CDR3 comprises 15 residues. CDR1 is MDHEN and CDR2 is SYDVKM in the germline V gene. Deletions cut 7 bases from V and 1 base from J, with 15 bases between. Sequencing was performed with immunoSEQ multiplex PCR; in TCRdb, only in-frame clones are kept and a portion is missing. Here the sample spans approximately 150,000 clones, approximately 86% being singletons.

The chain uses TRBV28 and TRBJ2-3; D gene unclear. The TCR comes from a man in his sixties who had recovered from COVID-19. Sequencing was done on a sample of PBMCs or T cells enriched from blood (not recorded which). CDR3 sequence: CASTLTGEGTDTQYF. The CDR3 coding sequence is TGTGCCAGCACCCTTACCGGAGAGGGCACAGATACGCAGTATTTT.